This T cell receptor (beta chain) emerged from a study of blood T cell repertoires in COVID-19. Overall study context: Sample material is recorded as cDNA or gDNA derived from T cells, B-cell-depleted T cells, or PBMCs.

Allocation to cohorts depended on clinical history reported by the participants. In the original processing: From reference gene primer amplification, estimates of nucleated cell counts were derived. Some clones are missing from TCRdb's copy, which holds only in-frame ones; the method was immunoSEQ multiplex PCR. The V and J calls and clone size come from that table; D and trimming were worked out from the DNA. The sample carries about 430,000 clones, more than 70% recorded once. Germline-derived CDR1 and CDR2 are MDHEN and SYDVKM. V was clipped by 5 bases and J by 7 bases; unmatched bases: 9. The CDR3 has 16 residues.

The chain carries TRBV28 and TRBJ2-4; 12 positions match TRBD1. This receptor was identified in a woman aged 18-30 years who had been exposed to COVID-19. Sequenced: PBMCs or T cells enriched from blood (not recorded which). The CDR3 DNA is TGTGCCAGCAGTATCACCGGGACAGGGGGCAAGAACATTCAGTACTTC. This codes for CASSITGTGGKNIQYF.